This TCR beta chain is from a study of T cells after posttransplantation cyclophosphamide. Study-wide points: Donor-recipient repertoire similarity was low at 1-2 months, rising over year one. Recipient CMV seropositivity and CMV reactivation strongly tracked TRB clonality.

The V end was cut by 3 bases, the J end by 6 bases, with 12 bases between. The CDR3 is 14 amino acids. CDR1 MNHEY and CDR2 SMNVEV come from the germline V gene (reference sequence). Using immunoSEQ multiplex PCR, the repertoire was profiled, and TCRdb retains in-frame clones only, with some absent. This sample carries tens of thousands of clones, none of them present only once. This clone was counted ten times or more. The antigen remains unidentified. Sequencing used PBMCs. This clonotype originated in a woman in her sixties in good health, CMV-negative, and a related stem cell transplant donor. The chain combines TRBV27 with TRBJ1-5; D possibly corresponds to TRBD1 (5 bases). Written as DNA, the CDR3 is TGTGCCAGCAGTTTTGGGAGGGGACGTCAGCCCCAGCATTTT. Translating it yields CASSFGRGRQPQHF.